These T cell receptor beta chains were read from a single sample in a study of Graves' ophthalmopathy and Graves' hyperthyroidism. TCRdb re-called the multiplex PCR reads through MiXCR, storing one row per CDR3 protein. Here the sample spans about 600,000 distinct CDR3 sequences, just under 40% being singletons. The sample taken for sequencing was peripheral blood or thyroid tissue (not recorded which). These receptors all come from an adult man with Graves' hyperthyroidism. Each CDR3 is given with its conserved first and last residue. The order of the fields is clone size, J gene, D gene, V gene, CDR3 DNA, CDR3 protein. A D gene is named only where the DNA matches it firmly. Expanded clones are given a class, and other clones once, few, many or no size at all.

abundance: few
j_gene: TRBJ2-6
d_gene: .
v_gene: TRBV4-3
CDR3nt: TGCGCCAGCAGCCAAAGGGAGTTGGGTATCTCTGGGGCCAACGTCCTGACTTTC
CDR3aa: CASSQRELGISGANVLTF

abundance: many
j_gene: TRBJ2-5
d_gene: .
v_gene: TRBV20-1
CDR3nt: TGCAGTGCTAGAGATTTCGGCGGAGACCAAGAGACCCAGTACTTC
CDR3aa: CSARDFGGDQETQYF

abundance: .
j_gene: TRBJ2-1
d_gene: .
v_gene: TRBV20-1
CDR3nt: TGCAGATCGGGGGTGGAGCAGTTCTTC
CDR3aa: CRSGVEQFF

abundance: many
j_gene: TRBJ2-2
d_gene: TRBD1
v_gene: TRBV30
CDR3nt: TGTGCCTGGAGTGCCCCGGGACAGGGGGCCGGCGGGGAGCTGTTTTTT
CDR3aa: CAWSAPGQGAGGELFF

abundance: .
j_gene: TRBJ2-7
d_gene: .
v_gene: TRBV5-1
CDR3nt: TGCGCCAGCAGCGTTGAGGACGCGAGCTCCTACGAGCAGTACTTC
CDR3aa: CASSVEDASSYEQYF

abundance: many
j_gene: TRBJ1-1
d_gene: .
v_gene: TRBV9
CDR3nt: TGTGCCAGCAGCTACAGCACGAACACTGAAGCTTTCTTT
CDR3aa: CASSYSTNTEAFF

abundance: once
j_gene: TRBJ1-3
d_gene: .
v_gene: TRBV20-1
CDR3nt: TGCAGTGCTCCCGGGGTGGGAGGAAACACCATATATTTT
CDR3aa: CSAPGVGGNTIYF

abundance: few
j_gene: TRBJ2-2
d_gene: TRBD1
v_gene: TRBV6-1
CDR3nt: TGTGCCAGTTGGGTGGGACAGGGGCCTCGGGAGCTGTTTTTT
CDR3aa: CASWVGQGPRELFF

abundance: many
j_gene: TRBJ1-6
d_gene: .
v_gene: TRBV3-1
CDR3nt: TGTGCCAGCAGCCATCGGACAGACGGTTCACCCCTCCACTTT
CDR3aa: CASSHRTDGSPLHF

abundance: .
j_gene: TRBJ2-3
d_gene: TRBD1
v_gene: TRBV12-3/TRBV12-4
CDR3nt: TGTGCCAGCAGTTTTGGACAGGGGGCCACAGATACGCAGTATTTT
CDR3aa: CASSFGQGATDTQYF

abundance: few
j_gene: TRBJ2-6
d_gene: .
v_gene: TRBV7-2
CDR3nt: TGTGCCAGCTCACCAAGGTTGGGTACCTCTGGGGCCAACGTCCTGACTTTC
CDR3aa: CASSPRLGTSGANVLTF

abundance: many
j_gene: TRBJ2-2
d_gene: .
v_gene: TRBV29-1
CDR3nt: TGCAGCGTTGACGCGTCCGGGGAGCTGTTTTTT
CDR3aa: CSVDASGELFF

abundance: .
j_gene: TRBJ2-5
d_gene: TRBD1
v_gene: TRBV7-8
CDR3nt: TGTGCCAGCAGCTTAGGGGGGACAGGGGGACAAGAGACCCAGTACTTC
CDR3aa: CASSLGGTGGQETQYF

abundance: few
j_gene: TRBJ1-1
d_gene: .
v_gene: TRBV6-6
CDR3nt: TGTGCCAGCAGTTACTCGCAGGGCCCGAACACTGAAGCTTTCTTT
CDR3aa: CASSYSQGPNTEAFF

abundance: .
j_gene: TRBJ1-3
d_gene: .
v_gene: TRBV20-1
CDR3nt: TGCAGTGCGACGCCTCCCCGGGGCAGACCTGGAAACACCATATATTTT
CDR3aa: CSATPPRGRPGNTIYF

abundance: .
j_gene: TRBJ2-5
d_gene: .
v_gene: TRBV24-1
CDR3nt: TGTGCCACCAGTCGGGACTCACAAGAGACCCAGTACTTC
CDR3aa: CATSRDSQETQYF

abundance: .
j_gene: TRBJ1-5
d_gene: .
v_gene: TRBV19
CDR3nt: TGTGCCTCCAGGGGAGTTGGTAGCAATCAGCCCCAGCATTTT
CDR3aa: CASRGVGSNQPQHF

abundance: .
j_gene: TRBJ2-5
d_gene: .
v_gene: TRBV29-1
CDR3nt: TGCAGCGTCTACACAACTCGTACCACGACCCAGTACTTC
CDR3aa: CSVYTTRTTTQYF

abundance: .
j_gene: TRBJ1-2
d_gene: TRBD1
v_gene: TRBV6-5
CDR3nt: TGTGCCAGCAGCCTTACCCCTGTGGGGACAGGGCTGGGAGACACCTTC
CDR3aa: CASSLTPVGTGLGDTF

abundance: many
j_gene: TRBJ2-2
d_gene: .
v_gene: TRBV4-1
CDR3nt: TGCGCCAGCAGCCAAGTTTGGGGGGGGCTCAACACCGGGGAGCTGTTTTTT
CDR3aa: CASSQVWGGLNTGELFF

abundance: .
j_gene: TRBJ2-2
d_gene: .
v_gene: TRBV24-1
CDR3nt: TGTGCCACCCACGCCTCCTCTAGAGGACCTACGAACACCGGGGAGCTGTTTTTT
CDR3aa: CATHASSRGPTNTGELFF

abundance: few
j_gene: TRBJ2-5
d_gene: .
v_gene: TRBV7-2
CDR3nt: TGTGCCAGCAGCTCATTTCAGGGGGGCGCCTTTGAGACCCAGTACTTC
CDR3aa: CASSSFQGGAFETQYF

abundance: once
j_gene: TRBJ2-1
d_gene: .
v_gene: TRBV12-3/TRBV12-4
CDR3nt: TGTGCCAGCAGAGCAGACCTAAGACGCTACAATGAGCAGTTCTTC
CDR3aa: CASRADLRRYNEQFF

abundance: few
j_gene: TRBJ2-3
d_gene: .
v_gene: TRBV20-1
CDR3nt: TGCAGTGCAGGCCCGCTAGCAGCTAGCACAGATACGCAGTATTTT
CDR3aa: CSAGPLAASTDTQYF